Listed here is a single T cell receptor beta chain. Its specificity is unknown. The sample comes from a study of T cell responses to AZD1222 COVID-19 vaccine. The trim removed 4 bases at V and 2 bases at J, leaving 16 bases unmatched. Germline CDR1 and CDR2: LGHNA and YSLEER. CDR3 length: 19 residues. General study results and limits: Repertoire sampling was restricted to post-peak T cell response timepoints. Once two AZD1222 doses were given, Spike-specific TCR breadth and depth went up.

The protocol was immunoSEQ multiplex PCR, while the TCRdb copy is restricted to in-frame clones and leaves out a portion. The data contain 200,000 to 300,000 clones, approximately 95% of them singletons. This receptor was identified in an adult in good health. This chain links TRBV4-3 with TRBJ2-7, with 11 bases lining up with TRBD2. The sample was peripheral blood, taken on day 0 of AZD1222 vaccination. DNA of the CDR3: TGCGCCAGCAGCCGCTCCGGGACAGTTAGCGGGAGGGCGGCCTACGAGCAGTACTTC. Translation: CASSRSGTVSGRAAYEQYF.